The 27 T cell receptor beta chains in this list originate from one sample, sequenced in a study of T and B cells in COVID-19 patients. TRB was amplified from around 250-460 ng of blood genomic DNA. Multiplex PCR with BIOMED2 TRB-A/B primer pools amplified TRB rearrangements. TCRdb reprocessed the multiplex PCR reads via MiXCR and lists one record per CDR3 protein. This table holds 3,000 to 4,000 distinct CDR3 sequences, 23% found once. The sequencing input was blood. The receptors stem from a human donor with active COVID-19.

This clonotype was found once. The chain couples TRBV6-6 to TRBJ1-3; the D gene is possibly TRBD1 (5 bases). Trimming removed 0 bases from V and 13 bases from J, with 19 bases in between. Per the germline V gene, CDR1 is MNHNY and CDR2 is SVGAGI (reference sequence). The CDR3 loop spans 15 amino acids. This CDR3 reads CASSYSAGRGNIIYF. For the CDR3, the DNA is TGTGCCAGCAGTTACTCGGCAGGGAGAGGAAACATTATATATTTT.

This clonotype is large by share. This rearrangement joins TRBV29-1 to TRBJ2-5, with D maybe TRBD2 (6 bases). The germline CDR1 and CDR2 sequences are SQVTM and ANQGSEA. V was shortened by 3 bases and J by 7 bases, with 18 bases between the two germline ends. This CDR3 contains 14 residues. CDR3 in amino acids: CSVDGDSSSGTQYF. CDR3 DNA sequence: TGCAGCGTTGACGGGGACTCGTCAAGTGGGACCCAGTACTTC.

Relative to its sample, this clonotype is medium-sized. The chain employs TRBV19 and TRBJ2-7; maybe TRBD2 (5 bases). This CDR3 is 15 amino acids long. V lost 2 bases, J lost 2 bases, and 13 bases lay in between. The germline CDR1 and CDR2 sequences are LNHDA and SQIVND (reference sequence). The DNA for the CDR3 is TGTGCCAGTAGTATAAGTCGCGGGCCCCCCTACGAGCAGTACTTC. It yields the protein CASSISRGPPYEQYF.

By share of the sample, this clonotype is medium-sized. The chain is built from TRBV6-5 and TRBJ2-1; D possibly corresponds to TRBD2 (6 bases). The CDR3 runs to 16 residues. Trimming pared 5 bases from V and 10 bases from J, leaving 24 bases between. CDR1 is MNHEY, CDR2 SVGAGI, per germline. In DNA form, the CDR3 reads TGTGCCAGCAGTCGTGGGGTGGCGGGGCGACCGGGGGAGCAGTTCTTC. This translates into CASSRGVAGRPGEQFF.

The chain joins TRBV7-2 to TRBJ1-3; 7 bases line up with TRBD1. Germline trimming cut 3 bases from V and 2 bases from J; bases unmatched to any gene: 7. The CDR3 extends over 16 amino acids. CDR1 and CDR2 from the germline V gene are SGHTA and FQGNSA. CDR3 in DNA: TGTGCCAGCAGCTTGAGTAAAGGGACAGCTGGAAACACCATATATTTT. This codes for CASSLSKGTAGNTIYF.

This chain uses TRBV5-8 with TRBJ1-6; 10 bases are a match to TRBD1. The CDR3 runs 15 residues. V trimming: 4 bases; J trimming: 7 bases; junction bases outside the gene matches: 5. Germline V gene sequence: CDR1 SGHTS, CDR2 YDEGEE. The CDR3 loop is CASSRGQGTNSPLHF. CDR3 bases: TGTGCCAGCAGCCGGGGACAGGGGACAAATTCACCCCTCCACTTT.

Judged by abundance, this clonotype is medium-sized. The rearrangement links TRBV19 to TRBJ2-7, with TRBD1 matching 7 bases. With V trimmed by 3 bases and J by 1 base, 9 bases remained unmatched. The germline V gene has CDR1 LNHDA and CDR2 SQIVND (reference sequence). The CDR3 covers 16 residues. The chain's CDR3 is CASSIAHRGPSYEQYF. CDR3 nucleotide sequence: TGTGCCAGTAGTATCGCCCACAGGGGACCATCCTACGAGCAGTACTTC.

Points on this clonotype: The germline gene is not matched at one end of the junction; a read error may be the cause. The J gene is TRBJ1-2, the V gene TRBV5-8; a weak D match, TRBD1 (6 bases). From germline, CDR1 is SGHTS and CDR2 YDEGEE. The CDR3 loop spans 14 amino acids. The DNA of the CDR3 is TGTGCCAGCACCGCTACAGGGACAAACTCTGGCTACACCTTC. Amino acids: CASTATGTNSGYTF.

The V and J genes are TRBV20-1 and TRBJ2-1, with D tentatively TRBD2 (6 bases). Germline V gene sequence: CDR1 DFQATT, CDR2 SNEGSKA (reference sequence). The length of the CDR3 is 14 residues. The V end lost 0 bases, the J end lost 6 bases, and 12 bases lay between the germline ends. CDR3 DNA sequence: TGCAGTGCTAGAGATTCGGAGGGAATCAATGAGCAGTTCTTC. It is translated as CSARDSEGINEQFF.

The sample holds a few counts of this clonotype. The chain has TRBV10-3 and TRBJ2-1; 9 nucleotides agree with TRBD1. CDR1 ENHRY and CDR2 SYGVKD come from the germline V gene. V was pared by 5 bases and J by 4 bases, with 9 bases of the junction left unmatched. This CDR3 has 16 residues. The CDR3 region is CAISISGTGKYNEQFF. The CDR3 bases are TGTGCCATCAGTATTTCCGGGACAGGGAAATACAATGAGCAGTTCTTC.

This clonotype is medium-sized in the sample. This sequence joins TRBV6-1 and TRBJ2-4; 7 bases line up with TRBD1. Germline V gene lookup returns CDR1 MNHNS and CDR2 SASEGT. The V gene end was trimmed by 5 bases and the J gene end by 4 bases; junction bases not matched to a gene: 5. The CDR3 has 14 amino acids. The CDR3 loop is CASSTGTAKNIQYF. In DNA, the CDR3 is TGTGCCAGCAGTACCGGGACAGCTAAAAACATTCAGTACTTC.

Sample share makes this clonotype medium-sized (0.01 to 0.1%). The J gene is TRBJ2-1, the V gene TRBV5-4, with TRBD2 matching over 13 bases. CDR3 length: 15 amino acids. The germline V gene encodes CDR1 SGHNT and CDR2 YYREEE (reference sequence). The V gene end was trimmed by 3 bases and the J gene end by 7 bases; junction bases not matched to a gene: 4. The CDR3 spells CASSSRTSGGNEQFF. The DNA for the CDR3 is TGTGCCAGCAGCTCAAGGACTAGCGGGGGTAATGAGCAGTTCTTC.

This clonotype ranks as medium-sized (0.01 to 0.1%). The chain employs TRBV6-5 and TRBJ1-6, with a weak D call TRBD1 (5 bases). The CDR3 covers 10 residues. The V end was cut by 7 bases, the J end by 14 bases, with 9 bases between. The germline V gene encodes CDR1 MNHEY and CDR2 SVGAGI. CDR3 bases: TGTGCCAGCAAGGGCAGGGCCCTCCACTTT. This codes for CASKGRALHF.

The chain uses TRBV6-5 and TRBJ1-1; TRBD1 matches 8 bases. This CDR3 spans 14 amino acids. Germline-derived CDR1 and CDR2 are MNHEY and SVGAGI. V was pared by 6 bases and J by 5 bases, with 8 bases of the junction left unmatched. This CDR3 is CASRPQGAWTEAFF. The CDR3 DNA reads TGTGCCAGCAGACCCCAGGGGGCATGGACTGAAGCTTTCTTT.

Sample share makes this clonotype medium-sized. The V and J genes are TRBV6-4 and TRBJ2-3; a weak D match, TRBD1 (6 bases). Trimming left V 0 bases short and J 0 bases short, with 7 bases between. Germline CDR1 and CDR2: MRHNA and SNTAGT. The CDR3 contains 15 residues. Here the CDR3 DNA reads TGTGCCAGCAGTGACTCGGGACAAAGCACAGATACGCAGTATTTT. This translates into CASSDSGQSTDTQYF.

The chain links TRBV29-1 to TRBJ2-2; D may match TRBD1 or TRBD2 (5 bases each). The CDR3 contains 13 residues. Germline CDR1 reads SQVTM; CDR2 reads ANQGSEA. The ends were cut back, 7 bases at V and 5 bases at J, with 14 bases in the middle. The chain's CDR3 is CSAGTAGTGELFF. In DNA form, the CDR3 reads TGCAGCGCCGGGACGGCGGGTACCGGGGAGCTGTTTTTT.

The chain recombines TRBV6-6 with TRBJ1-1; D is undetermined. Trimming left V 5 bases short and J 1 base short, with 5 bases between. CDR1 and CDR2 from the germline V gene are MNHNY and SVGAGI (reference sequence). The CDR3 contains 12 residues. The CDR3 nucleotides read TGTGCCAGCAGTGGACGGAACACTGAAGCTTTCTTT. It encodes CASSGRNTEAFF.

By share, this clonotype ranks as medium-sized (0.01 to 0.1%). The chain is built from TRBV5-6 and TRBJ2-5; 11 nucleotides line up with TRBD2. Germline CDR1 SGHDT, CDR2 YYEEEE. The CDR3 runs 13 residues. Unmatched junction bases numbered 5, after V lost 4 bases and J lost 9 bases. The CDR3 DNA reads TGTGCCAGCAGCATTAGCGGGGGGGGGTCCCAGTACTTC. This sequence encodes CASSISGGGSQYF.

The V gene is TRBV6-5, the J gene TRBJ2-7; TRBD2 agrees at 8 bases. The CDR3 totals 11 residues. CDR1 is MNHEY, CDR2 SVGAGI, per germline. The trim removed 9 bases at V and 6 bases at J, leaving 4 bases unmatched. CDR3 nucleotides: TGTGCCAGTCCGGGGGGGAGCGAGCAGTACTTC. Its translation: CASPGGSEQYF.

This clonotype was picked up a small number of times. J is TRBJ2-2 and V is TRBV24-1; no firm D call. Deletions cut 5 bases from V and 4 bases from J, with 13 bases between. This CDR3 comprises 15 residues. Germline values: CDR1 KGHDR, CDR2 SFDVKD. The chain's CDR3 is CATSAVDDSTGELFF. The CDR3 nucleotides are TGTGCCACCAGTGCCGTCGACGATTCCACCGGGGAGCTGTTTTTT.

This clonotype was observed a few times. The V and J genes are TRBV6-5 and TRBJ2-5; D is unclear. The CDR3 contains 17 residues. Germline V lookup: CDR1 MNHEY, CDR2 SVGAGI. Trimming removed 0 bases at V and 3 bases at J, with 17 bases between. The CDR3 DNA is TGTGCCAGCAGTTACTCGAAAGTTACCCTTCTAAAAGAGACCCAGTACTTC. Its protein product is CASSYSKVTLLKETQYF.

Sample share makes this clonotype medium-sized. The genes are TRBV6-2 or TRBV6-3 and TRBJ2-5; D is unclear. Germline V gene sequence: CDR1 MNHEY, CDR2 SVGEGT. The CDR3 is made up of 11 amino acids. Trimming took off 7 bases at V and 2 bases at J, with 5 bases between the two ends. Here the CDR3 reads CASTSQETQYF. The DNA of the CDR3 is TGTGCCAGCACCTCGCAAGAGACCCAGTACTTC.

The genes are TRBV20-1 and TRBJ2-1; D perhaps matches TRBD1 (5 bases). Per germline, CDR1 DFQATT and CDR2 SNEGSKA (reference sequence). V was pared by 0 bases and J by 3 bases, with 12 bases between. CDR3 size: 15 residues. CDR3 DNA sequence: TGCAGTGCTAGAGATAAGGGCAGGGTCTACAATGAGCAGTTCTTC. This translates into CSARDKGRVYNEQFF.

By sample fraction, this clonotype is medium-sized. The chain links TRBV15 to TRBJ2-1; the D gene could be TRBD1 or TRBD2 (7 bases each). Per germline, CDR1 LNHNV and CDR2 YYDKDF (reference sequence). This CDR3 has 17 amino acids. V lost 1 base and J lost 3, with 16 bases in between. CDR3 amino acids: CATSRGFDRDYYNEQFF. As DNA, the CDR3 is TGTGCCACCAGCAGAGGGTTTGACAGGGACTACTACAATGAGCAGTTCTTC.

This clonotype qualifies as medium-sized. The chain employs TRBV7-6 and TRBJ2-2; TRBD1 matches at 7 bases. Trimming removed 4 bases from V and 4 bases from J; junction bases left unmatched: 12. CDR1 is SGHVS, CDR2 FNYEAQ, per germline. CDR3 length: 17 residues. CDR3 coding DNA: TGTGCCAGCAGCTCCCGATCAGGGGGAGTTGGCACCGGGGAGCTGTTTTTT. Protein sequence: CASSSRSGGVGTGELFF.

A single count supports this clonotype. Being one base from a much bigger clone, this may be a read error. The chain carries TRBV5-1 and TRBJ2-2; D is uncertain. The length of the CDR3 is 14 residues. In germline, CDR1 is SGHRS, CDR2 YFSETQ. CDR3 loop: CVSSPSPGAGELFF. In DNA form, the CDR3 reads TGCGTCAGCAGCCCCAGCCCAGGAGCGGGGGAGCTGTTTTTT.

This clonotype is labeled medium-sized. V and J are TRBV30 and TRBJ1-3, with D unclear. The germline V and J ends were trimmed by 0 bases and 2 bases, with 14 bases remaining between them. The germline CDR1 and CDR2 sequences are GTSNPN and SVGIG (reference sequence). This CDR3 comprises 16 residues. The CDR3 sequence is CAWSVISTNPGNTIYF. The CDR3 region has the DNA TGTGCCTGGAGTGTAATTAGTACGAACCCTGGAAACACCATATATTTT.